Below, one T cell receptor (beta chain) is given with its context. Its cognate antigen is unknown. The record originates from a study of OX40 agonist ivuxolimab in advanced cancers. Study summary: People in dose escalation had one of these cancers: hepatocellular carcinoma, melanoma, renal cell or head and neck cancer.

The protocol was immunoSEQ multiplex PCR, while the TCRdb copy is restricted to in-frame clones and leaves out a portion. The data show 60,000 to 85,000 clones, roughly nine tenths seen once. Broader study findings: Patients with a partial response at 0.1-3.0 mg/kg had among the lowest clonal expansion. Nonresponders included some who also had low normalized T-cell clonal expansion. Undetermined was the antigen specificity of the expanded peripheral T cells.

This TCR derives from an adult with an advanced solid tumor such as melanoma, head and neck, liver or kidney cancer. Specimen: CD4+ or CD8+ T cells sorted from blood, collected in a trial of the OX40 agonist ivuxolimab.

The CDR3 is CASSLAGLISTDTQYF. The DNA for the CDR3 is TGTGCCAGCAGTTTAGCGGGACTAATAAGCACAGATACGCAGTATTTT. The gene calls are TRBV28 and TRBJ2-3, with 7 positions matching TRBD2. CDR1 is MDHEN, CDR2 SYDVKM, per germline. This CDR3 has 16 amino acids. V lost 2 bases, J lost 0 bases, and 5 bases stayed unmatched.